This T cell receptor beta chain was captured by sequencing in a study of blood T cell repertoires in COVID-19. Overall study: T cells, B-cell-depleted T cells, or PBMCs provided the cDNA or gDNA that served as material.

Under the authors' procedure: For nucleated cells, counts were estimated from reference gene primer amplification. The assay was immunoSEQ multiplex PCR, and TCRdb's table has in-frame clones only and misses some. Clone size and the V and J calls come from that table; the DNA yielded D and trimming. The sample includes about 46,000 clones, 70% to 90% of them seen just once. CDR3 length: 12 amino acids. Germline V gene sequence: CDR1 MDHEN, CDR2 SYDVKM. Trimming left V 3 bases short and J 4 bases short, with 6 bases between. The source is a woman of 80 years or more with COVID-19, enrolled during active disease. Sequencing was performed on peripheral blood. The chain uses TRBV28 and TRBJ1-2; possibly TRBD1 for D (5 bases). The CDR3: CASSFQGYGYTF. As DNA, the CDR3 is TGTGCCAGCAGTTTCCAGGGCTATGGCTACACCTTC.